The next 27 T cell receptor beta chains were all read from a single sample in a study of cytomegalovirus exposure and HLA in healthy donors. Use of 60 Vbeta and 13 Jbeta primers characterized the PCR. Produced via immunoSEQ multiplex PCR; TCRdb's table is partial and in-frame only. The table has about 200,000 clones, around 75% seen once. Sequenced sample: PBMCs. The receptor source for this set is a male donor in good health and CMV-seropositive.

This chain joins TRBV4-2 and TRBJ1-1, with TRBD1 identical over 9 bases. V lost 1 base and J lost 11; bases outside the gene matches: 8. Germline V gives CDR1 LGHNA, CDR2 YNFKEQ. The CDR3 extends over 14 amino acids. The CDR3 coding sequence is TGTGCCAGCAGCCAAGTAGGTAGTGACAGGGGGGCTTTCTTT. Translated, it gives CASSQVGSDRGAFF.

The V gene is TRBV9, the J gene TRBJ2-7; 8 bases line up with TRBD2. From germline, CDR1 is SGDLS and CDR2 YYNGEE. This CDR3 has 17 amino acids. V lost 0 bases, J lost 5 bases, and 13 bases stayed unmatched. In nucleotides, the CDR3 is TGTGCCAGCAGCGTAGCCTCCGAAGGGGCGGGAGGCAACGAGCAGTACTTC. Amino acids: CASSVASEGAGGNEQYF. Using reference TRBV9 and TRBJ2-7 for the parts outside the CDR3, the full variable domain is DSGVTQTPKHLITATGQRVTLRCSPRSGDLSVYWYQQSLDQGLQFLIQYYNGEERAKGNILERFSAQQFPDLHSELNLSSLELGDSALYFCASSVASEGAGGNEQYFGPGTRLTVT.

This clone was detected a few times. The rearrangement uses TRBV28 and TRBJ2-6, with TRBD1 as a possible D gene (7 bases). With 5 bases removed from V and 8 bases from J, the gap between germline ends came to 28 bases. Per germline, CDR1 MDHEN and CDR2 SYDVKM. The CDR3 sequence is 19 residues long. The CDR3 bases are TGTGCCAGCAGTCCGGCGACAGGGACCCGTGGGGGGAACCCCAACGTCCTGACTTTC. Residues: CASSPATGTRGGNPNVLTF.

The chain couples TRBV7-2 to TRBJ1-2; D gene ambiguous. The CDR3 spans 14 residues. Germline lookup yields CDR1 SGHTA and CDR2 FQGNSA. Trimming removed 1 base from V and 8 bases from J, with 14 bases in between. DNA for the CDR3: TGTGCCAGCAGCTTAGGGGGAGTCGTGAACGGCTACACCTTC. This sequence encodes CASSLGGVVNGYTF.

V gene TRBV4-3 combines with J gene TRBJ2-4, with TRBD1 identical over 9 bases. The CDR3 sequence is 17 residues long. CDR1 is LGHNA and CDR2 is YSLEER in the germline V gene. J lost 1 base, V lost 1 base, and 5 bases had no gene match. The CDR3 DNA sequence: TGCGCCAGCAGCCAAGGTTCGGACAGGGGTGCCAAAAACATTCAGTACTTC. Translating it yields CASSQGSDRGAKNIQYF.

CDR3 DNA sequence: TGCGCCAGCAGCTTGGCACAGGGGGCTACTGAAGCTTTCTTT. Amino acid sequence: CASSLAQGATEAFF. The J gene is TRBJ1-1, the V gene TRBV5-1; 9 nucleotides line up with TRBD1. Per the germline V gene, CDR1 is SGHRS and CDR2 is YFSETQ. This CDR3 region has 14 residues. Unmatched junction bases numbered 2, after V lost 0 bases and J lost 5 bases.

V usage is TRBV20-1 and J usage is TRBJ1-2; tentatively, D is TRBD1 (6 bases). Germline CDR1 DFQATT, CDR2 SNEGSKA (reference sequence). Trimming cost V 3 bases and J 12 bases, with 14 bases left between them. This CDR3 is 11 amino acids long. CDR3 bases: TGCAGTGCTAGTCGACAGGACCGCAACACCTTC. Amino acid sequence: CSASRQDRNTF.

The V and J genes are TRBV2 and TRBJ1-4, with no clear D. The length of the CDR3 is 12 residues. Looked up from germline, CDR1 is SNHLY and CDR2 is FYNNEI. With 4 bases removed from V and 8 bases from J, the gap between germline ends came to 8 bases. CDR3 DNA: TGTGCCAGCAGTGCGGGGTGGGAAAAACTGTTTTTT. It codes for CASSAGWEKLFF.

This clone occurred a few times. The V and J genes are TRBV28 and TRBJ1-2; a possible D gene is TRBD1 (6 bases). CDR3 length: 17 residues. Germline V gives CDR1 MDHEN, CDR2 SYDVKM. The V gene lost 4 bases and the J gene lost 4 bases, with 22 bases spanning the gap. This CDR3 is CASSSSPTRGTGYGYTF. DNA for the CDR3: TGTGCCAGCAGTTCGTCCCCCACCAGGGGAACCGGCTATGGCTACACCTTC.

The CDR3 here is CASSEYGGLGQPQHF. CDR3 nucleotides: TGTGCCAGCAGTGAATACGGGGGTTTGGGACAGCCCCAGCATTTT. V gene TRBV25-1 combines with J gene TRBJ1-5, with D tentatively TRBD1 (5 bases). Trimming took 0 bases from V and 7 from J, leaving 13 bases between them. Germline CDR1 MGHDK, CDR2 SYGVNS. This CDR3 has 15 residues. The full variable domain, in which reference TRBV25-1 and TRBJ1-5 provide the parts outside the CDR3, is EADIYQTPRYLVIGTGKKITLECSQTMGHDKMYWYQQDPGMELHLIHYSYGVNSTEKGDLSSESTVSRIRTEHFPLTLESARPSHTSQYLCASSEYGGLGQPQHFGDGTRLSIL.

In its sample, this clone was seen a few times. The J gene is TRBJ2-1, the V gene TRBV7-2; 8 bases map to TRBD2. This CDR3 comprises 18 residues. The V gene's germline CDR1 is SGHTA and CDR2 FQGNSA. The ends lost 1 base at V and 9 bases at J; junction bases unmatched: 17. The CDR3 nucleotides read TGTGCCAGCAGCTTAGGAACCTACGGGGGGGCACCAACCGCTGAGCAGTTCTTC. Its translation is CASSLGTYGGAPTAEQFF. The full variable domain, in which reference TRBV7-2 and TRBJ2-1 provide the parts outside the CDR3, is GAGVSQSPSNKVTEKGKDVELRCDPISGHTALYWYRQSLGQGLEFLIYFQGNSAPDKSGLPSDRFSAERTGGSVSTLTIQRTQQEDSAVYLCASSLGTYGGAPTAEQFFGPGTRLTVL.

V is TRBV5-1 and J is TRBJ2-5; 9 positions match TRBD2. Germline-derived CDR1 and CDR2 are SGHRS and YFSETQ. V was clipped by 0 bases and J by 4 bases; unmatched bases: 10. This CDR3 spans 17 amino acids. For the CDR3, the DNA is TGCGCCAGCAGCTTGGTGTTAGGTGGGACTAGCTCAGAGACCCAGTACTTC. Amino acids: CASSLVLGGTSSETQYF.

This sequence joins TRBV6-5 and TRBJ2-5; 9 nucleotides match TRBD1. The CDR3 has 13 amino acids. V trimming: 6 bases; J trimming: 4 bases; junction bases outside the gene matches: 3. Germline CDR1 MNHEY, CDR2 SVGAGI. The CDR3, as DNA: TGTGCCAGCAGCCCGACAGGGGGAGAGACCCAGTACTTC. Translation: CASSPTGGETQYF.

V is TRBV9 and J is TRBJ1-3, with D perhaps matching TRBD1 (6 bases). The V gene lost 6 bases and the J gene lost 4 bases, with 14 bases spanning the gap. Germline V gene sequence: CDR1 SGDLS, CDR2 YYNGEE. There are 14 residues in the CDR3. CDR3 sequence (DNA): TGTGCCAGCAATCCGTCGGACAGCGGAAACACCATATATTTT. Protein product: CASNPSDSGNTIYF.

This clone has more than one count but fewer than ten. The chain links TRBV4-2 to TRBJ1-2, with 8 bases that match TRBD1. Germline values: CDR1 LGHNA, CDR2 YNFKEQ. V lost 3 bases and J lost 8; bases outside the gene matches: 8. There are 14 residues in the CDR3. The CDR3 DNA reads as TGTGCCAGCAGCCACTTGACAGGGGATGGCGGCTACACCTTC. It yields the protein CASSHLTGDGGYTF.

This clone showed up just a few times. V usage is TRBV6-1 and J usage is TRBJ2-7; TRBD1 matches at 7 bases. Germline lookup yields CDR1 MNHNS and CDR2 SASEGT. This CDR3 contains 13 residues. Trimming removed 1 base from V and 9 bases from J; junction bases left unmatched: 6. The CDR3 spells CASSEVDRDRQYF. CDR3 nucleotide sequence: TGTGCCAGCAGTGAAGTAGACCGGGACAGGCAGTACTTC.

This rearrangement joins TRBV18 to TRBJ2-2; 8 bases agree with TRBD1. CDR1 and CDR2 (germline): KGHSH, LQKENI. This CDR3 is 14 amino acids long. The V and J ends lost 5 bases and 7 bases, in that order; junction bases with no gene match: 6. The CDR3 nucleotides are TGTGCCAGCTCAAGACAGGGGCAAGTCGGGGAGCTGTTTTTT. It yields the protein CASSRQGQVGELFF. The variable domain in full, with the rest retrieved from reference TRBV18 and TRBJ2-2, is NAGVMQNPRHLVRRRGQEARLRCSPMKGHSHVYWYRQLPEEGLKFMVYLQKENIIDESGMPKERFSAEFPKEGPSILRIQQVVRGDSAAYFCASSRQGQVGELFFGEGSRLTVL.

This rearrangement joins TRBV6-5 to TRBJ1-2; D is perhaps TRBD1 (6 bases). Germline loops: CDR1 MNHEY, CDR2 SVGAGI. Trimming left V 5 bases short and J 7 bases short, with 8 bases between. CDR3 size: 11 residues. The DNA for the CDR3 is TGTGCCAGCAGTACAGGGTTTGGCTACACCTTC. This encodes CASSTGFGYTF.

The chain combines TRBV5-4 with TRBJ2-3; TRBD1 matches 7 bases. CDR1 SGHNT and CDR2 YYREEE come from the germline V gene (reference sequence). The CDR3 length is 14 residues. J lost 8 bases, V lost 4 bases, and 10 bases had no gene match. The CDR3 sequence: CASSGEGGLRTQYF. DNA for the CDR3: TGTGCCAGCAGCGGCGAAGGGGGCTTGCGTACGCAGTATTTT.

The chain couples TRBV6-6 to TRBJ2-2, with 8 bases that match TRBD2. V trimming: 5 bases; J trimming: 3 bases; junction bases outside the gene matches: 5. The germline V gene has CDR1 MNHNY and CDR2 SVGAGI (reference sequence). The CDR3 runs 15 residues. The CDR3, as DNA: TGTGCCAGCAGTAAGCGGGAGTCGTACACCGGGGAGCTGTTTTTT. Amino acid sequence: CASSKRESYTGELFF.

This clone was detected a few times. The genes are TRBV28 and TRBJ1-1; TRBD1 matches 8 bases. After removal of 4 bases from V and 0 bases from J, the junction contained 7 bases not matched to a gene. Germline V gives CDR1 MDHEN, CDR2 SYDVKM. The CDR3 spans 16 residues. CDR3 residues: CASSSFPTGVNTEAFF. The CDR3 coding sequence is TGTGCCAGCAGTTCCTTCCCGACAGGGGTGAACACTGAAGCTTTCTTT.

This chain connects TRBV6-5 to TRBJ1-1, with D possibly being TRBD1 (5 bases). The V and J ends lost 0 bases and 1 base respectively, with 9 bases between them. Germline V gives CDR1 MNHEY, CDR2 SVGAGI. CDR3 length equals 15 residues. This CDR3 reads CASSYSQGRNTEAFF. Written as DNA, the CDR3 is TGTGCCAGCAGTTACTCGCAGGGTCGGAACACTGAAGCTTTCTTT.

The chain carries TRBV5-6 and TRBJ2-1; D may be TRBD2 (6 bases). V gave up 0 bases and J gave up 5 bases, with 12 bases separating them. CDR1 and CDR2 from the germline V gene are SGHDT and YYEEEE. This CDR3 has 15 amino acids. The CDR3 nucleotides read TGTGCCAGCAGCTTGGGGGGAGGAGCAAACAATGAGCAGTTCTTC. Protein product: CASSLGGGANNEQFF.

The CDR3 loop reads CASRAGNNQPQHF. CDR3 nucleotides: TGCGCCAGCCGGGCGGGAAACAATCAGCCCCAGCATTTT. V usage is TRBV5-1 and J usage is TRBJ1-5; no reliable D call. CDR1 and CDR2 from the germline V gene are SGHRS and YFSETQ. The V end lost 7 bases, the J end lost 3 bases, and 11 bases lay between the germline ends. The CDR3 totals 13 residues.

This clone was picked up one time. V usage is TRBV5-1 and J usage is TRBJ1-4, with D uncertain. Per germline, CDR1 SGHRS and CDR2 YFSETQ. The CDR3 runs 14 residues. V was trimmed by 4 bases and J by 3 bases, leaving 10 bases between them. CDR3 in DNA: TGCGCCAGCAGCCACGAGGGTCCTAATGAAAAACTGTTTTTT. This encodes CASSHEGPNEKLFF.

The V call is TRBV5-1, the J call TRBJ2-7, with 10 bases identical to TRBD1. V lost 4 bases and J lost 0; bases outside the gene matches: 16. CDR1 and CDR2 from the germline V gene are SGHRS and YFSETQ. The length of the CDR3 is 19 residues. This CDR3 is CASSRSGTGALGYSYEQYF. In nucleotides, the CDR3 is TGCGCCAGCAGCCGTTCCGGGACAGGGGCATTAGGCTACTCCTACGAGCAGTACTTC.

The chain uses TRBV29-1 and TRBJ2-7, with D tentatively TRBD2 (5 bases). This CDR3 is 13 amino acids long. CDR1 and CDR2 from the germline V gene are SQVTM and ANQGSEA. V was pared by 3 bases and J by 8 bases, with 17 bases between. CDR3 nucleotides: TGCAGCGTTGACGAACCCCCGGACTCAAAGCAGTACTTC. Amino acids: CSVDEPPDSKQYF.